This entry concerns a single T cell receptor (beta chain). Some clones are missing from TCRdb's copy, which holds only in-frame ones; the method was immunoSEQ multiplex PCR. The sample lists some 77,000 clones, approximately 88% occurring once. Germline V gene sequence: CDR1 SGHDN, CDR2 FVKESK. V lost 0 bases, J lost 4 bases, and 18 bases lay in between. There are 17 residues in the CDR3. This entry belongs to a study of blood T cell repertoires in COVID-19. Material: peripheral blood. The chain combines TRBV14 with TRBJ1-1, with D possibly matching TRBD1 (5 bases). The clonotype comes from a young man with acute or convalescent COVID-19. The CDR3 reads CASSQDLSGRGGTEAFF. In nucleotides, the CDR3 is TGTGCCAGCAGCCAAGATCTATCCGGGAGGGGAGGCACTGAAGCTTTCTTT.